The 19 T cell receptor beta chains presented below share a single source sample, sequenced in a study of OX40 agonist ivuxolimab in advanced cancers. Clones were sequenced by immunoSEQ multiplex PCR, and TCRdb holds only the in-frame ones, with some missing. Among fewer than 70,000 clones, around 84% were seen once, and the ten largest hold approximately 2%. The starting material was CD4+ or CD8+ T cells sorted from blood, obtained in a trial of the OX40 agonist ivuxolimab. The receptors originated from an adult with an advanced solid tumor such as melanoma, head and neck, liver or kidney cancer.

The rearrangement joins TRBV5-6 to TRBJ1-3; D remains ambiguous. In germline, CDR1 is SGHDT, CDR2 YYEEEE. The CDR3 runs 16 residues. Trimming removed 6 bases from V and 0 bases from J, with 16 bases in between. CDR3 nucleotide sequence: TGTGCCAGCACCCTGGGCAGAGCTGTCTCTGGAAACACCATATATTTT. This codes for CASTLGRAVSGNTIYF.

The V gene is TRBV6-5, the J gene TRBJ1-2; 7 nucleotides align to TRBD1. CDR1 is MNHEY and CDR2 is SVGAGI in the germline V gene. J was trimmed by 8 bases and V by 6 bases; bases with no gene match: 9. The CDR3 sequence is 13 residues long. In nucleotides, the CDR3 is TGTGCCAGCAGCCTAAGACAGGGATCGGGCTACACCTTC. Protein: CASSLRQGSGYTF.

This chain uses TRBV5-1 with TRBJ1-1; 9 positions agree with TRBD1. Trimming at V came to 4 bases and at J to 8 bases, leaving 6 bases not matched to a gene. The CDR3 extends over 13 amino acids. Germline values: CDR1 SGHRS, CDR2 YFSETQ. CDR3 in DNA: TGCGCCAGCAGCCTACAGGGGGCACGGGAAGCTTTCTTT. Encoded protein: CASSLQGAREAFF. Full variable domain (remainder filled in from reference TRBV5-1 and TRBJ1-1): KAGVTQTPRYLIKTRGQQVTLSCSPISGHRSVSWYQQTPGQGLQFLFEYFSETQRNKGNFPGRFSGRQFSNSRSEMNVSTLELGDSALYLCASSLQGAREAFFGQGTRLTVV.

The chain uses TRBV5-6 and TRBJ1-6, with a tentative D call TRBD1 (6 bases). Trimming took 2 bases from V and 8 from J, leaving 14 bases between them. The CDR3 totals 15 residues. Germline assignment: CDR1 SGHDT and CDR2 YYEEEE. As DNA, the CDR3 is TGTGCCAGCAGCTTTATCCGGGGGCGAGATTCACCCCTCCACTTT. Amino acids: CASSFIRGRDSPLHF.

The chain links TRBV5-4 to TRBJ1-1; a possible D gene is TRBD1 (5 bases). Germline V gives CDR1 SGHNT, CDR2 YYREEE (reference sequence). The CDR3 contains 15 residues. Between the trimmed V and J ends, which lost 0 bases and 0 bases, there was a span of 9 bases. The CDR3 DNA reads as TGTGCCAGCAGCTTGGGGGGCTTATTGAACACTGAAGCTTTCTTT. It yields the protein CASSLGGLLNTEAFF.

The V call is TRBV7-8, the J call TRBJ2-4; D is possibly TRBD1 (7 bases). V lost 1 base to trimming and J lost 0 bases, with 13 bases between them. The CDR3 has 17 residues. Germline CDR1 and CDR2: SGHVS and FQNEAQ. The CDR3 sequence is CASSLVQGTLAKNIQYF. CDR3 nucleotides: TGTGCCAGCAGCTTAGTACAGGGGACTCTAGCCAAAAACATTCAGTACTTC.

The rearrangement uses TRBV2 and TRBJ1-4; D not certain. The V end lost 6 bases, the J end lost 3 bases, and 14 bases lay between the germline ends. Germline V gene sequence: CDR1 SNHLY, CDR2 FYNNEI. The length of the CDR3 is 15 residues. CDR3 nucleotides: TGTGCCAGCAGGCTGGACTTTGCGGCTAATGAAAAACTGTTTTTT. This codes for CASRLDFAANEKLFF.

The chain is built from TRBV7-3 and TRBJ2-5; 11 nucleotides align to TRBD2. With 1 base clipped from V and 2 bases from J, the junction kept 3 bases outside the gene matches. The V gene's germline CDR1 is SGHTA and CDR2 FQGTGA. The CDR3 spans 16 residues. Here the CDR3 DNA reads TGTGCCAGCAGCTTAAATAGCGGGGGGGATCAAGAGACCCAGTACTTC. Its translation: CASSLNSGGDQETQYF.

The chain employs TRBV5-1 and TRBJ2-7, with D perhaps TRBD1 (6 bases). Germline CDR1 and CDR2: SGHRS and YFSETQ. CDR3 length: 14 residues. V was clipped by 5 bases and J by 3 bases, with 15 bases between them. The CDR3 loop reads CASSGQSRGYEQYF. CDR3 coding DNA: TGCGCCAGCAGTGGACAGTCCAGAGGCTACGAGCAGTACTTC.

The chain couples TRBV30 to TRBJ1-5; D uncertain. The V and J ends lost 2 bases and 5 bases respectively, with 10 bases between them. CDR1 is GTSNPN and CDR2 is SVGIG in the germline V gene (reference sequence). CDR3 length: 13 residues. CDR3 amino acids: CAWSRNWDQPQHF. DNA of the CDR3: TGTGCCTGGAGTCGGAATTGGGATCAGCCCCAGCATTTT.

V gene TRBV5-4 combines with J gene TRBJ2-5, with TRBD1 matching over 8 bases. J was trimmed by 5 bases and V by 4 bases; bases with no gene match: 7. Germline V lookup: CDR1 SGHNT, CDR2 YYREEE (reference sequence). The CDR3 extends over 14 amino acids. The CDR3 reads CASSLGTGRETQYF. The CDR3, as DNA: TGTGCCAGCAGCCTCGGGACAGGACGGGAGACCCAGTACTTC.

The rearrangement joins TRBV27 to TRBJ2-7, with TRBD1 identical over 7 bases. J gave up 10 bases and V 4 bases, and 10 bases lay outside the gene matches. From germline, CDR1 is MNHEY and CDR2 SMNVEV (reference sequence). CDR3 length: 13 residues. This chain's CDR3 is CASSSRQGRAQYF. CDR3 nucleotides: TGTGCCAGCAGTTCAAGACAGGGTAGGGCCCAGTACTTC.

The chain recombines TRBV6-5 with TRBJ2-5; 10 bases agree with TRBD1. The CDR3 is 15 amino acids. V lost 2 bases and J lost 6; bases outside the gene matches: 6. Per germline, CDR1 MNHEY and CDR2 SVGAGI. The CDR3 loop reads CASSYQDRGTQTQYF. CDR3 sequence (DNA): TGTGCCAGCAGTTACCAGGACAGGGGGACGCAGACCCAGTACTTC.

This clone has a single count. This chain joins TRBV5-1 and TRBJ1-1; possible D gene TRBD1, 5 bases. This CDR3 comprises 13 residues. Germline V gene sequence: CDR1 SGHRS, CDR2 YFSETQ. V shed 0 bases and J shed 7 bases, with 10 bases lying between them. The chain's CDR3 is CASSLGGGYEAFF. The CDR3 DNA follows: TGCGCCAGCAGCTTGGGCGGGGGATATGAAGCTTTCTTT.

This sequence joins TRBV28 and TRBJ1-5; D possibly corresponds to TRBD1 (5 bases). The V gene's germline CDR1 is MDHEN and CDR2 SYDVKM. This CDR3 has 13 residues. V gave up 6 bases and J gave up 7 bases, with 13 bases separating them. The CDR3: CASSSGKVQPQHF. The DNA for the CDR3 is TGTGCCAGCAGCTCAGGGAAGGTCCAGCCCCAGCATTTT.

The chain joins TRBV5-6 to TRBJ1-5; the D gene is possibly TRBD1 (6 bases). Germline V gives CDR1 SGHDT, CDR2 YYEEEE. Trimming stripped 1 base from V and 4 bases from J, with 12 bases between. This CDR3 has 15 residues. The CDR3 here is CASSLSQGTNQPQHF. CDR3 DNA: TGTGCCAGCAGCTTGTCACAGGGTACTAATCAGCCCCAGCATTTT.

CDR3 bases: TGTGCCAGCAGCGTACAGGCCTCCTATAATTCACCCCTCCACTTT. It is translated as CASSVQASYNSPLHF. The rearrangement joins TRBV9 to TRBJ1-6; D uncertain. The CDR3 length is 15 residues. Per the germline V gene, CDR1 is SGDLS and CDR2 is YYNGEE. Deletions cut 1 base from V and 0 bases from J, with 5 bases between.

The chain joins TRBV28 to TRBJ1-3, with a tentative D call TRBD1 (6 bases). The germline V gene encodes CDR1 MDHEN and CDR2 SYDVKM. Deletions cut 6 bases from V and 1 base from J, with 13 bases between. The CDR3 has 15 amino acids. The CDR3 DNA reads TGTGCCAGCAGGACCCACAGGGAGTCTGGAAACACCATATATTTT. Its protein product is CASRTHRESGNTIYF.

The chain carries TRBV19 and TRBJ1-2, with 7 bases lining up with TRBD1. Trimming at V came to 3 bases and at J to 6 bases, leaving 4 bases not matched to a gene. The CDR3 length is 13 residues. The germline V gene encodes CDR1 LNHDA and CDR2 SQIVND (reference sequence). DNA for the CDR3: TGTGCCAGTAGTATTAGTCAGGGGGATGGCTACACCTTC. This encodes CASSISQGDGYTF.